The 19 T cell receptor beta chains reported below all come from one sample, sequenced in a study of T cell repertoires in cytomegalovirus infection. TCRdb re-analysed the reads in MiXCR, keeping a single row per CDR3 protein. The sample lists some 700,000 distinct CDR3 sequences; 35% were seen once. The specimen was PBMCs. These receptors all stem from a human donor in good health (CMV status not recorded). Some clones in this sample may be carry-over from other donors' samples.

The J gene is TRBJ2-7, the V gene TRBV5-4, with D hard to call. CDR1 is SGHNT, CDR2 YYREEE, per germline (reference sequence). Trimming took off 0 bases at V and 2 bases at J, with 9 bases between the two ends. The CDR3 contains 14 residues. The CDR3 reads CASSLAASTYEQYF. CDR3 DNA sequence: TGTGCCAGCAGCTTGGCAGCTTCCACCTACGAGCAGTACTTC.

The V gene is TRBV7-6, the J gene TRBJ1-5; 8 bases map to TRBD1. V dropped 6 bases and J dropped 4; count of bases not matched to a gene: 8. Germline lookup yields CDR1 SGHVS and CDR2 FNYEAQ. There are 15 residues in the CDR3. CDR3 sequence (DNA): TGTGCCAGCAGTGACGAGGACAGGGAGAATCAGCCCCAGCATTTT. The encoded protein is CASSDEDRENQPQHF.

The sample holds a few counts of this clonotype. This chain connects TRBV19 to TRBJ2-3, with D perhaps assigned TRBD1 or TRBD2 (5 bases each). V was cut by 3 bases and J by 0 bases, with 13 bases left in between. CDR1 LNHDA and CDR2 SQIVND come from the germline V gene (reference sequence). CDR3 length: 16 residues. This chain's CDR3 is CASSMRSGLSTDTQYF. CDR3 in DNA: TGTGCCAGTAGTATGAGATCGGGGCTCAGCACAGATACGCAGTATTTT.

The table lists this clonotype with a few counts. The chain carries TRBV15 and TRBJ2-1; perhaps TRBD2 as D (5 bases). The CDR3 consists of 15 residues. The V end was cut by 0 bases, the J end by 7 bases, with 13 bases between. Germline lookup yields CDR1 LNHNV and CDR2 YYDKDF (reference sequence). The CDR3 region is CATSRDSASSNEQFF. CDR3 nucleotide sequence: TGTGCCACCAGCAGAGATAGCGCCAGTTCAAATGAGCAGTTCTTC.

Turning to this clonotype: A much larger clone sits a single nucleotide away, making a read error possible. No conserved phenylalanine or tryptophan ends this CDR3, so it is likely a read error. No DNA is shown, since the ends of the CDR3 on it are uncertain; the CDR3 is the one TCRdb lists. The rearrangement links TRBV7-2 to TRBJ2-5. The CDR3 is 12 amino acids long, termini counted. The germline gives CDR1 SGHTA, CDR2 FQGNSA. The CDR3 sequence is CASSQTLLDEYL.

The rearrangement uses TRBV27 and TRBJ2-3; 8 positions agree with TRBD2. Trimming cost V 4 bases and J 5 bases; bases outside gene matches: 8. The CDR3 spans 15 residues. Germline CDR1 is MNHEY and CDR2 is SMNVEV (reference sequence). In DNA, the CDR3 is TGTGCCAGCAGTTCAGCGGGAGCGGGTTTAGATACGCAGTATTTT. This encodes CASSSAGAGLDTQYF.

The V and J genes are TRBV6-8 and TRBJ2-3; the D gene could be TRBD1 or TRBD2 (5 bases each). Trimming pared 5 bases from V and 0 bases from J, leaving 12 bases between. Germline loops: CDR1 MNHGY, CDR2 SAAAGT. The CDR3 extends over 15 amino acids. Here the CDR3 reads CASSDRDGSTDTQYF. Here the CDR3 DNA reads TGTGCCAGCAGTGACCGGGACGGGAGCACAGATACGCAGTATTTT.

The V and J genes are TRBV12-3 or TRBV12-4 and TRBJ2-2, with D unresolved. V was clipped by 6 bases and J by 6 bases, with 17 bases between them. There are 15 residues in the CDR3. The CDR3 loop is CASSSRIQGPGELFF. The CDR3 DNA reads TGTGCCAGCAGCTCCCGAATCCAAGGACCCGGGGAGCTGTTTTTT.

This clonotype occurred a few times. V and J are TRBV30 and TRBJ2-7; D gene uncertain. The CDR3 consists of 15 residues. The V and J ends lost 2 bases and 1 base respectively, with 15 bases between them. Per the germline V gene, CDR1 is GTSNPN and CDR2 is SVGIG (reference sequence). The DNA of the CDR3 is TGTGCCTGGAGTCGGGTCGGTGCCCAATCCTACGAGCAGTACTTC. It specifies CAWSRVGAQSYEQYF.

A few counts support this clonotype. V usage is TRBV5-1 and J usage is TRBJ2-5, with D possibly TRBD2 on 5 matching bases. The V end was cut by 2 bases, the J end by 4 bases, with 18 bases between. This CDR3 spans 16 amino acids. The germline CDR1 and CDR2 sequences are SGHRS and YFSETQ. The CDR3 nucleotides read TGCGCCAGCAGCTTCGAGTCTCCAGTTCTAGCAGAGACCCAGTACTTC. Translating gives CASSFESPVLAETQYF.

The CDR3 loop reads CASSLAGTGKETQYF. The CDR3, as DNA: TGTGCCAGCTCACTCGCCGGGACAGGGAAAGAGACCCAGTACTTC. The genes are TRBV18 and TRBJ2-5; 9 bases are a match to TRBD1. V dropped 4 bases and J dropped 3; count of bases not matched to a gene: 6. The CDR3 covers 15 residues. The germline CDR1 and CDR2 sequences are KGHSH and LQKENI.

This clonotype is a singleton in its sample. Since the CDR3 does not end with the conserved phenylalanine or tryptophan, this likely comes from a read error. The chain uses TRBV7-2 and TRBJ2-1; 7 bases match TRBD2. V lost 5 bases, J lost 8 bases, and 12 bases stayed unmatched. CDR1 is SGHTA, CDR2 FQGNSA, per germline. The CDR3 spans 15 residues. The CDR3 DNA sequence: TGTGCCAGCAGCATAGAAGGACTAGAATTCGATGAGCAGTTCTTA. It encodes CASSIEGLEFDEQFL.

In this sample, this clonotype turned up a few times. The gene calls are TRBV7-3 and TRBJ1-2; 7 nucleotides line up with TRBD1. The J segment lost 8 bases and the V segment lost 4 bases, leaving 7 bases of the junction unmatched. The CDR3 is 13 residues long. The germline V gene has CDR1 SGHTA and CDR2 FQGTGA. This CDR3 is CASSSEGARGYTF. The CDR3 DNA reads TGTGCCAGCAGCTCAGAGGGGGCGCGAGGCTACACCTTC.

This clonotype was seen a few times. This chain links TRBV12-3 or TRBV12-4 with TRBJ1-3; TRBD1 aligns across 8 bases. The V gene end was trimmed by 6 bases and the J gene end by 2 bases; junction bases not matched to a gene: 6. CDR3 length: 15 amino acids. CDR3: CASSPGQVTGNTIYF. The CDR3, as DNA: TGTGCCAGCAGCCCGGGACAGGTGACTGGAAACACCATATATTTT.

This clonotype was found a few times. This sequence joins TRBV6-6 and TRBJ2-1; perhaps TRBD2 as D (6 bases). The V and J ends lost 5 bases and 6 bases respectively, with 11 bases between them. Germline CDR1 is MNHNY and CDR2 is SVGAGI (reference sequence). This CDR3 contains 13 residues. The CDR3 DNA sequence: TGTGCCAGCAGTGCGAGGGGAGGCAATGAGCAGTTCTTC. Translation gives CASSARGGNEQFF.

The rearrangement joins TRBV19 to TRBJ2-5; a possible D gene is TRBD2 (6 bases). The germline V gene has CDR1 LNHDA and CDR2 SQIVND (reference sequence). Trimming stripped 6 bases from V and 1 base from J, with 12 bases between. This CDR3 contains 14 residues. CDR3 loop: CASSERDFQETQYF. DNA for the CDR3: TGTGCCAGTAGCGAGAGGGACTTCCAAGAGACCCAGTACTTC.

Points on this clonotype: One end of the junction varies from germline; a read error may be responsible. CDR3 region: CASSQDRAGPHHF. The CDR3 DNA follows: TGTGCCAGCAGCCAGGACAGGGCAGGGCCCCATCATTTT. The chain has TRBV7-3 and TRBJ1-5; 8 nucleotides match TRBD1. The CDR3 consists of 13 residues. CDR1 and CDR2 (germline): SGHTA, FQGTGA.

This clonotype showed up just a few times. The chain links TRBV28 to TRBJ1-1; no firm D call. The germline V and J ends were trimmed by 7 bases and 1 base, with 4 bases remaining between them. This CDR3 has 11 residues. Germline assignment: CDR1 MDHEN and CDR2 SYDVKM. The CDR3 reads CASKRNTEAFF. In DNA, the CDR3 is TGTGCCAGCAAAAGGAACACTGAAGCTTTCTTT.

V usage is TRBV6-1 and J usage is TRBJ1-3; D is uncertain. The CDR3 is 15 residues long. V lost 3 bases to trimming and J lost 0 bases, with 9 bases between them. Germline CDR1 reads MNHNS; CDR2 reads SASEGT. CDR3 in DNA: TGTGCCAGCAGTGAGTCGGGTTACTCTGGAAACACCATATATTTT. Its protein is CASSESGYSGNTIYF.